This TCR beta chain is drawn from a study of response to subunit inactivated influenza vaccine. TCRdb reprocessed the RT-PCR reads via MiXCR and lists one record per CDR3 protein. The sample comprises roughly 290,000 distinct CDR3 sequences, 21% of which are singletons, and roughly a tenth rests with the top ten. Findings of the study overall: Seasonal influenza vaccination, on each occasion, was suggested by the authors to recruit few new T cells.

V gave up 0 bases and J gave up 2 bases, with 11 bases separating them. The CDR3 sequence is 15 residues long. Germline-derived CDR1 and CDR2 are SGHAT and FQNNGV. Regarding this clonotype: Antigen: not known.

This clonotype originated in a man between 50 and 69 years old who received an inactivated influenza vaccine. The J gene is TRBJ2-7, the V gene TRBV11-2, with TRBD1 as a possible D gene (6 bases). The sequencing here drew on PBMCs from blood, taken about 20 months after vaccination. The CDR3 region has the DNA TGTGCCAGCAGCTTAGAGTCAGGGGCGACCTACGAGCAGTACTTC. This sequence encodes CASSLESGATYEQYF.